Presented here are 26 T cell receptor beta chains from one specimen sequenced in a study of siplizumab effects on memory and regulatory T cells. Produced via immunoSEQ multiplex PCR; TCRdb's table is partial and in-frame only. Of 37,000 or so clones listed, roughly nine tenths are singletons. The sequenced sample consisted of naive CD4+ T cells sorted from blood. The receptors originated from a human donor in good health.

The chain carries TRBV18 and TRBJ2-4; D gene uncertain. CDR3 length: 14 amino acids. Deletions cut 0 bases from V and 2 bases from J, with 5 bases between. Germline assignment: CDR1 KGHSH and CDR2 LQKENI. The CDR3 nucleotides are TGTGCCAGCTCACCACCGGCCCCCAAAAACATTCAGTACTTC. It codes for CASSPPAPKNIQYF.

This clone appeared a few times. The chain employs TRBV2 and TRBJ1-1; D gene ambiguous. Germline V gene lookup returns CDR1 SNHLY and CDR2 FYNNEI. The CDR3 is 11 amino acids. Between the trimmed V and J ends, which lost 7 bases and 1 base, there was a span of 4 bases. The CDR3, as DNA: TGTGCCAGCATTAAGAACACTGAAGCTTTCTTT. It yields the protein CASIKNTEAFF.

The chain is built from TRBV4-2 and TRBJ2-3; 12 bases agree with TRBD2. This CDR3 has 16 amino acids. V was pared by 4 bases and J by 3 bases, with 5 bases of the junction left unmatched. Germline CDR1 and CDR2: LGHNA and YNFKEQ. The CDR3 DNA sequence: TGTGCCAGCAGCCCCTACCTAGCGGGAGGGACAGATACGCAGTATTTT. It encodes CASSPYLAGGTDTQYF.

This clone was picked up one time. The chain has TRBV7-9 and TRBJ2-3; tentatively, D is TRBD1 (6 bases). Germline CDR1 SEHNR, CDR2 FQNEAQ (reference sequence). The ends were cut back, 0 bases at V and 5 bases at J, with 9 bases in the middle. The CDR3 spans 14 residues. The CDR3 spells CASSLAGAQDTQYF. The CDR3 DNA reads TGTGCCAGCAGCTTAGCGGGGGCCCAAGATACGCAGTATTTT.

The chain recombines TRBV19 with TRBJ2-5; 10 bases line up with TRBD1. V lost 4 bases and J lost 2; bases outside the gene matches: 4. The CDR3 has 15 residues. Germline CDR1 and CDR2: LNHDA and SQIVND (reference sequence). This CDR3 reads CASSSGQGGQETQYF. The CDR3 bases are TGTGCCAGTAGTAGCGGACAGGGGGGTCAAGAGACCCAGTACTTC.

This clone was detected only a few times. J is TRBJ1-6 and V is TRBV11-3; D gene ambiguous. Trimming took off 6 bases at V and 10 bases at J, with 13 bases between the two ends. Germline CDR1 is SGHNT and CDR2 is YENEEA. The CDR3 covers 13 residues. This chain's CDR3 is CASSSDFGSPLHF. CDR3 coding DNA: TGTGCCAGCAGTTCGGACTTTGGGTCACCCCTCCACTTT.

This clone was seen only a few times. CDR3 amino acids: CASSASGRQYEQYF. In nucleotides, the CDR3 is TGTGCCAGCAGTGCTAGCGGGAGACAGTACGAGCAGTACTTC. The chain is built from TRBV4-2 and TRBJ2-7, with 10 nucleotides matching TRBD2. CDR1 is LGHNA, CDR2 YNFKEQ, per germline. J gave up 4 bases and V 6 bases, and 6 bases lay outside the gene matches. The CDR3 length is 14 residues.

The chain carries TRBV7-3 and TRBJ2-3; 8 bases are shared with TRBD1. The CDR3 is 17 amino acids. Germline V CDR1 and CDR2: SGHTA, FQGTGA. The V and J ends lost 5 bases and 0 bases, in that order; junction bases with no gene match: 10. CDR3 bases: TGTGCCAGCAGCGAAACGGGACAGGCCGCTAGCACAGATACGCAGTATTTT. Translating gives CASSETGQAASTDTQYF.

This chain links TRBV7-3 with TRBJ2-5; 9 bases align to TRBD2. The V gene end was trimmed by 5 bases and the J gene end by 4 bases; junction bases not matched to a gene: 11. Germline CDR1 reads SGHTA; CDR2 reads FQGTGA. The CDR3 consists of 16 residues. The CDR3 loop is CASSSYEAGGRETQYF. The DNA for the CDR3 is TGTGCCAGCAGCAGCTATGAAGCGGGAGGCAGAGAGACCCAGTACTTC.

The V gene is TRBV28, the J gene TRBJ1-1, with D perhaps TRBD1 (6 bases). CDR1 and CDR2 (germline): MDHEN, SYDVKM. V was clipped by 3 bases and J by 4 bases, with 9 bases between them. The CDR3 runs 13 residues. The CDR3 reads CASSFLGGTEAFF. CDR3 coding DNA: TGTGCCAGCAGTTTTCTAGGGGGCACTGAAGCTTTCTTT.

The gene calls are TRBV5-1 and TRBJ2-7; 12 nucleotides align to TRBD2. Germline CDR1 reads SGHRS; CDR2 reads YFSETQ. The CDR3 length is 16 residues. The V and J ends lost 2 bases and 6 bases, in that order; junction bases with no gene match: 9. The CDR3 protein is CASSFTPSGGAREQYF. The CDR3 nucleotides are TGCGCCAGCAGCTTCACTCCTAGCGGGGGGGCCCGCGAGCAGTACTTC.

The V gene is TRBV4-1, the J gene TRBJ1-1; unclear D gene. This CDR3 is 11 amino acids long. The V gene's germline CDR1 is MGHRA and CDR2 YSYEKL. Trimming took 4 bases from V and 1 from J, leaving 1 base between them. CDR3: CASSRNTEAFF. The CDR3, as DNA: TGCGCCAGCAGCCGGAACACTGAAGCTTTCTTT.

The chain uses TRBV10-1 and TRBJ2-2; 7 bases map to TRBD2. V shed 9 bases and J 1 base; nucleotides not matched to a gene: 5. Germline V gene data show CDR1 as WNHNN and CDR2 as SYGVQD (reference sequence). This CDR3 has 14 amino acids. Written as DNA, the CDR3 is TGCGCCAGTAAAGCGGGAAGGAACACCGGGGAGCTGTTTTTT. It codes for CASKAGRNTGELFF.

The J gene is TRBJ2-3, the V gene TRBV11-1, with 7 nucleotides matching TRBD1. The CDR3 totals 13 residues. Germline CDR1 and CDR2: SGHAT and FQDESV (reference sequence). With 6 bases clipped from V and 7 bases from J, the junction kept 7 bases outside the gene matches. DNA of the CDR3: TGTGCCAGCAGAGACACAGGGGCGTATACGCAGTATTTT. Protein product: CASRDTGAYTQYF.

The table lists this clone with a few counts. This chain links TRBV29-1 with TRBJ1-5; tentatively, D is TRBD1 (5 bases). The CDR3 loop spans 14 amino acids. Germline V gene data show CDR1 as SQVTM and CDR2 as ANQGSEA. The germline V and J ends were trimmed by 7 bases and 4 bases, with 17 bases remaining between them. The CDR3 spells CSATLQEGNQPQHF. The CDR3 region has the DNA TGCAGCGCCACTTTACAGGAGGGGAATCAGCCCCAGCATTTT. Together with reference TRBV29-1 and TRBJ1-5, the CDR3 gives the full variable domain: SAVISQKPSRDICQRGTSLTIQCQVDSQVTMMFWYRQQPGQSLTLIATANQGSEATYESGFVIDKFPISRPNLTFSTLTVSNMSPEDSSIYLCSATLQEGNQPQHFGDGTRLSIL.

The chain employs TRBV5-1 and TRBJ2-7; TRBD1 matches 7 bases. The CDR3 spans 14 residues. Germline V CDR1 and CDR2: SGHRS, YFSETQ. Trimming cost V 2 bases and J 0 bases; bases outside gene matches: 2. The CDR3 region has the DNA TGCGCCAGCAGCTTAGGGGACAGCTCCTACGAGCAGTACTTC. Its translation is CASSLGDSSYEQYF.

The rearrangement joins TRBV9 to TRBJ2-1; the match to TRBD2 covers 9 bases. Germline V lookup: CDR1 SGDLS, CDR2 YYNGEE. The CDR3 consists of 16 residues. V lost 0 bases to trimming and J lost 6 bases; unmatched junction nucleotides: 7. CDR3 bases: TGTGCCAGCAGCGTAGTTAGCGGGGGCTCGAGCAATGAGCAGTTCTTC. Its translation is CASSVVSGGSSNEQFF.

The V call is TRBV4-1, the J call TRBJ1-2, with a tentative D call TRBD1 (5 bases). Looked up from germline, CDR1 is MGHRA and CDR2 is YSYEKL. CDR3 length: 13 residues. Between the trimmed V and J ends, which lost 0 bases and 6 bases, there was a span of 8 bases. CDR3 coding DNA: TGCGCCAGCAGCCAAGAGGCGGGGGATGGCTACACCTTC. It encodes CASSQEAGDGYTF.

This clone was found a few times. The V and J genes are TRBV18 and TRBJ1-2; D is unresolved. The CDR3 is made up of 12 amino acids. The germline V gene has CDR1 KGHSH and CDR2 LQKENI. V was pared by 2 bases and J by 4 bases, with 5 bases between. Written as DNA, the CDR3 is TGTGCCAGCTCACCAAAGATCTATGGCTACACCTTC. The encoded protein is CASSPKIYGYTF.

V gene TRBV5-1 combines with J gene TRBJ2-1; TRBD2 matches 10 bases. The CDR3 consists of 15 residues. Unmatched junction bases numbered 4, after V lost 3 bases and J lost 4 bases. Germline V gives CDR1 SGHRS, CDR2 YFSETQ. This CDR3 reads CASSSGLAAYNEQFF. DNA for the CDR3: TGCGCCAGCAGCTCCGGACTAGCGGCTTACAATGAGCAGTTCTTC.

This clone was found a few times. Germline and junction disagree at one end, which may indicate a read error. V and J are TRBV7-2 and TRBJ1-2; 7 nucleotides agree with TRBD1. This CDR3 comprises 12 residues. Germline lookup yields CDR1 SGHTA and CDR2 FQGNSA. This chain's CDR3 is CASSLPGQAVSF. In DNA, the CDR3 is TGTGCCAGCAGCTTACCCGGACAGGCCGTCTCCTTC.

V usage is TRBV7-7 and J usage is TRBJ2-5; 9 nucleotides agree with TRBD1. V trimming: 5 bases; J trimming: 2 bases; junction bases outside the gene matches: 3. CDR1 is SSHAT and CDR2 is FNYEAQ in the germline V gene (reference sequence). This CDR3 spans 14 amino acids. CDR3 sequence (DNA): TGTGCCAGCAGCCCCGGACAGGGGCAAGAGACCCAGTACTTC. Translating it yields CASSPGQGQETQYF.

V usage is TRBV18 and J usage is TRBJ2-5; D not resolved. The V end lost 5 bases, the J end lost 5 bases, and 15 bases lay between the germline ends. This CDR3 comprises 14 residues. Per the germline V gene, CDR1 is KGHSH and CDR2 is LQKENI. CDR3 sequence reads: CASSSTSLIETQYF. In nucleotides, the CDR3 is TGTGCCAGCTCATCTACCTCTTTAATTGAGACCCAGTACTTC.

The V gene is TRBV18, the J gene TRBJ2-1; TRBD1 agrees at 7 bases. CDR3 length: 15 residues. The germline gives CDR1 KGHSH, CDR2 LQKENI. The trim removed 3 bases at V and 3 bases at J, leaving 5 bases unmatched. The DNA for the CDR3 is TGTGCCAGCTCACCTACAGGGGCGAACTACAATGAGCAGTTCTTC. Amino acids: CASSPTGANYNEQFF.

This clone was detected once. V gene TRBV4-1 combines with J gene TRBJ2-5; tentative D call: TRBD1 (7 bases). The V and J ends lost 1 base and 4 bases respectively, with 13 bases between them. In germline, CDR1 is MGHRA, CDR2 YSYEKL. The CDR3 runs 15 residues. The CDR3 protein is CASSQANRGGETQYF. DNA of the CDR3: TGCGCCAGCAGCCAAGCAAACAGGGGAGGAGAGACCCAGTACTTC.

The genes are TRBV7-2 and TRBJ1-1; D is ambiguous. This CDR3 is built from 14 residues. The germline V gene has CDR1 SGHTA and CDR2 FQGNSA. V was pared by 4 bases and J by 7 bases, with 16 bases between. CDR3 in DNA: TGTGCCAGCAGCTCCCCCACCAGGAGGATTGAAGCTTTCTTT. Translating it yields CASSSPTRRIEAFF.